This T cell receptor (beta chain) came from a study of cytomegalovirus exposure and HLA in healthy donors. PCR primers comprised 60 Vbeta and 13 Jbeta primers. Profiling relied on immunoSEQ multiplex PCR, and the TCRdb table lists in-frame clones only, not all of them. Here the sample spans around 150,000 clones, approximately 74% being singletons. This clone was seen more than once but under ten times. Antigen specificity is unknown. CDR1 SGDLS and CDR2 YYNGEE come from the germline V gene. The CDR3 totals 17 residues. V lost 4 bases and J lost 0; bases outside the gene matches: 12. Findings and limits, study-wide: A prior analysis recorded that most TCR beta V segments were productive about 87% or about 30% of the time. Some V segments, TRBV6-2 and TRBV6-3 among them, were indistinguishable and were therefore excluded.

The sample comprised PBMCs. The chain is built from TRBV9 and TRBJ1-2; TRBD1 matches 7 bases. The receptor was derived from a woman between 25 and 40 years old in good health and CMV-seronegative. The DNA for the CDR3 is TGTGCCAGCAGCCCACGAAGGGCAGGGGGTTCTAACTATGGCTACACCTTC. Protein sequence: CASSPRRAGGSNYGYTF.